Following are 27 T cell receptor beta chains from one sample sequenced in a study of Ad26.COV2.S vaccination and SARS-CoV-2 variants. Described treatment: 15 to 20 received Ad26.COV2.S at low or high dose, single or two shots; about 5 received placebo; per-sample allocation not given. Sampling occurred on day 63 after the first vaccine or placebo injection. TCRdb's copy holds only in-frame clones and misses some; the assay was immunoSEQ multiplex PCR. This sample has 250,000 to 300,000 clones, with over 75% found just once. The sequences come from peripheral blood, collected in a trial of Ad26.COV2.S vaccine versus placebo. These TCRs come from a person aged 18-60 years who received the Ad26.COV2.S COVID-19 vaccine or a placebo.

This clone was counted ten times or more. The J gene is TRBJ2-3, the V gene TRBV27; D may be TRBD2 (6 bases). CDR3 size: 16 residues. V gave up 2 bases and J gave up 0 bases, with 12 bases separating them. The V gene's germline CDR1 is MNHEY and CDR2 SMNVEV (reference sequence). CDR3 sequence (DNA): TGTGCCAGCAGTTTAAATGTCGGGGGTAGCACAGATACGCAGTATTTT. Translated: CASSLNVGGSTDTQYF.

This rearrangement joins TRBV15 to TRBJ2-7; D is unresolved. The germline V gene encodes CDR1 LNHNV and CDR2 YYDKDF (reference sequence). The V and J ends lost 3 bases and 2 bases respectively, with 14 bases between them. This CDR3 has 15 residues. The CDR3 region is CATSRLGSITYEQYF. The CDR3 DNA reads as TGTGCCACCAGCAGGTTGGGCAGTATAACCTACGAGCAGTACTTC.

The chain links TRBV5-1 to TRBJ1-1; 7 bases are a match to TRBD1. Trimming at V came to 4 bases and at J to 4 bases, leaving 7 bases not matched to a gene. CDR3 length equals 14 residues. Germline V gene sequence: CDR1 SGHRS, CDR2 YFSETQ. CDR3 sequence (DNA): TGCGCCAGCAGCGACAGACAGGGAGGCACTGAAGCTTTCTTT. Translated: CASSDRQGGTEAFF.

The chain is built from TRBV7-9 and TRBJ1-4, with unresolved D. The CDR3 has 11 residues. Trimming shortened V by 7 bases and J by 8 bases, and 8 bases separated the two germline ends. CDR1 is SEHNR and CDR2 is FQNEAQ in the germline V gene (reference sequence). The CDR3 DNA reads TGTGCCAGCACCCCCGGGGAAAAACTGTTTTTT. Translating gives CASTPGEKLFF.

The chain links TRBV5-6 to TRBJ1-4, with 9 bases that match TRBD1. This CDR3 is built from 15 residues. Per germline, CDR1 SGHDT and CDR2 YYEEEE. Trimming at V came to 0 bases and at J to 5 bases, leaving 2 bases not matched to a gene. In DNA form, the CDR3 reads TGTGCCAGCAGCTTGGTGGGACAGGGAAATGAAAAACTGTTTTTT. This sequence encodes CASSLVGQGNEKLFF.

The chain joins TRBV28 to TRBJ2-5; tentatively, D is TRBD2 (5 bases). CDR1 and CDR2 (germline): MDHEN, SYDVKM. With 2 bases removed from V and 4 bases from J, the gap between germline ends came to 11 bases. This CDR3 has 14 amino acids. The CDR3 coding sequence is TGTGCCAGCAGTTTACAGGTAGCGCGAGAGACCCAGTACTTC. It is translated as CASSLQVARETQYF. The whole variable domain, remainder taken from reference TRBV28 and TRBJ2-5, is DVKVTQSSRYLVKRTGEKVFLECVQDMDHENMFWYRQDPGLGLRLIYFSYDVKMKEKGDIPEGYSVSREKKERFSLILESASTNQTSMYLCASSLQVARETQYFGPGTRLLVL.

This rearrangement joins TRBV4-2 to TRBJ1-1; D possibly corresponds to TRBD1 (5 bases). The germline V gene encodes CDR1 LGHNA and CDR2 YNFKEQ. The CDR3 extends over 14 amino acids. V lost 4 bases to trimming and J lost 3 bases, with 12 bases between them. Here the CDR3 reads CASSPRVGDTEAFF. CDR3 in DNA: TGTGCCAGCAGCCCCAGGGTGGGGGACACTGAAGCTTTCTTT.

This rearrangement joins TRBV3-1 (or the pseudogene TRBV3-2) to TRBJ2-3; 11 bases fit TRBD2. Germline CDR1 is LGHDT and CDR2 is YNNKEL (reference sequence). The CDR3 has 16 amino acids. The junction had 3 bases not matched to a gene; V was cut back by 4 bases and J by 0 bases. CDR3 DNA: TGTGCCAGCAGCCGCAGACTAGCGGGGAGCACAGATACGCAGTATTTT. Protein: CASSRRLAGSTDTQYF.

V and J are TRBV5-4 and TRBJ2-3, with a weak D call TRBD1 (5 bases). The CDR3 has 15 residues. The ends were cut back, 4 bases at V and 4 bases at J, with 16 bases in the middle. CDR1 is SGHNT, CDR2 YYREEE, per germline (reference sequence). The CDR3 protein is CASSQTLKGADTQYF. CDR3 nucleotide sequence: TGTGCCAGCAGCCAGACCCTGAAAGGGGCAGATACGCAGTATTTT.

A single count supports this clone. This chain connects TRBV7-2 to TRBJ2-7; 9 bases are shared with TRBD2. In germline, CDR1 is SGHTA, CDR2 FQGNSA. Trimming at V came to 2 bases and at J to 6 bases, leaving 8 bases not matched to a gene. This CDR3 comprises 15 residues. CDR3 residues: CASSLYVGLALEQYF. The CDR3 DNA reads as TGTGCCAGCAGCTTATACGTGGGACTAGCCCTCGAGCAGTACTTC. Full variable domain (remainder filled in from reference TRBV7-2 and TRBJ2-7): GAGVSQSPSNKVTEKGKDVELRCDPISGHTALYWYRQSLGQGLEFLIYFQGNSAPDKSGLPSDRFSAERTGGSVSTLTIQRTQQEDSAVYLCASSLYVGLALEQYFGPGTRLTVT.

The chain joins TRBV30 to TRBJ1-1, with no clear D. Trimming stripped 5 bases from V and 1 base from J, with 5 bases between. Germline lookup yields CDR1 GTSNPN and CDR2 SVGIG (reference sequence). The CDR3 runs to 11 residues. The CDR3: CAWDPNTEAFF. DNA of the CDR3: TGTGCCTGGGACCCGAACACTGAAGCTTTCTTT.

The chain links TRBV9 to TRBJ2-5; 8 bases map to TRBD1. J was trimmed by 5 bases and V by 1 base; bases with no gene match: 7. The CDR3 is 15 amino acids. From germline, CDR1 is SGDLS and CDR2 YYNGEE. CDR3 residues: CASSVSQGAGETQYF. CDR3 DNA: TGTGCCAGCAGCGTAAGTCAGGGGGCGGGTGAGACCCAGTACTTC.

The V gene is TRBV4-1, the J gene TRBJ1-2, with TRBD1 matching 9 bases. The CDR3 runs 20 residues. Germline V lookup: CDR1 MGHRA, CDR2 YSYEKL. V lost 2 bases and J lost 4; bases outside the gene matches: 20. CDR3 bases: TGCGCCAGCAGCCAAAGGCCGGGACAGGGAGACAATACACTACCCTATGGCTACACCTTC. This sequence encodes CASSQRPGQGDNTLPYGYTF.

The chain combines TRBV6-5 with TRBJ2-5, with 12 positions matching TRBD1. CDR1 is MNHEY and CDR2 is SVGAGI in the germline V gene. This CDR3 contains 15 residues. V was clipped by 6 bases and J by 5 bases; unmatched bases: 7. CDR3: CASRTGTGGFETQYF. CDR3 bases: TGTGCCAGCAGAACCGGGACAGGGGGCTTTGAGACCCAGTACTTC.

V usage is TRBV5-8 and J usage is TRBJ1-6; perhaps TRBD1 as D (5 bases). V shed 4 bases and J shed 5 bases, with 13 bases lying between them. Germline CDR1 SGHTS, CDR2 YDEGEE. The CDR3 runs to 15 residues. CDR3 DNA: TGTGCCAGCAGCCTGGGGGGGGTAAATAATTCACCCCTCCACTTT. It is translated as CASSLGGVNNSPLHF.

The rearrangement links TRBV10-3 to TRBJ2-7; D is possibly TRBD1 (6 bases). Germline V gene lookup returns CDR1 ENHRY and CDR2 SYGVKD. V was clipped by 11 bases and J by 3 bases, with 17 bases between them. There are 13 residues in the CDR3. The CDR3 DNA reads as TGTGCCTCAAGGGGGAATGACGACTACGAGCAGTACTTC. Translation: CASRGNDDYEQYF.

CDR3 in DNA: TGTGCCAGCAGCTTAGCACCGGGAGAGACCCAGTACTTC. It translates to CASSLAPGETQYF. The chain uses TRBV7-2 and TRBJ2-5; unclear D gene. The CDR3 totals 13 residues. Trimming removed 0 bases from V and 4 bases from J, with 6 bases in between. CDR1 is SGHTA and CDR2 is FQGNSA in the germline V gene.

The genes are TRBV6-5 and TRBJ1-2; D is perhaps TRBD1 (6 bases). The ends were cut back, 8 bases at V and 2 bases at J, with 15 bases in the middle. Germline-derived CDR1 and CDR2 are MNHEY and SVGAGI. The CDR3 is made up of 14 amino acids. CDR3 DNA: TGTGCCAGCCACCAGACAGGCAGAAACTATGGCTACACCTTC. Protein: CASHQTGRNYGYTF.

This chain connects TRBV7-9 to TRBJ1-2; D is undetermined. CDR1 is SEHNR, CDR2 FQNEAQ, per germline (reference sequence). The CDR3 length is 14 residues. Trimming stripped 0 bases from V and 5 bases from J, with 10 bases between. This CDR3 is CASSLAVSRYGYTF. As DNA, the CDR3 is TGTGCCAGCAGCTTAGCGGTCAGCCGATATGGCTACACCTTC.

This clone was picked up one time. V usage is TRBV7-2 and J usage is TRBJ2-7; D is uncertain. Trimming removed 4 bases at V and 2 bases at J, with 12 bases between. This CDR3 has 14 residues. CDR1 is SGHTA, CDR2 FQGNSA, per germline. The CDR3 here is CASSSQDGPYEQYF. DNA of the CDR3: TGTGCCAGCAGCTCTCAGGACGGGCCCTACGAGCAGTACTTC.

The genes are TRBV6-5 and TRBJ1-2; TRBD1 is a possible D gene (5 bases). The CDR3 consists of 14 residues. The V gene lost 3 bases and the J gene lost 4 bases, with 12 bases spanning the gap. The germline V gene encodes CDR1 MNHEY and CDR2 SVGAGI. In nucleotides, the CDR3 is TGTGCCAGCAGTTATGGTAGTGGGGCCTATGGCTACACCTTC. Encoded protein: CASSYGSGAYGYTF.

The rearrangement links TRBV3-1 (or the pseudogene TRBV3-2) to TRBJ1-2, with D uncertain. Germline V gene lookup returns CDR1 LGHDT and CDR2 YNNKEL (reference sequence). With 0 bases removed from V and 7 bases from J, the gap between germline ends came to 12 bases. The CDR3 extends over 14 amino acids. CDR3 sequence: CASSQEPTGGGYTF. The CDR3 bases are TGTGCCAGCAGCCAAGAACCCACGGGCGGTGGCTACACCTTC.

V is TRBV7-9 and J is TRBJ2-4, with 12 bases lining up with TRBD2. CDR1 SEHNR and CDR2 FQNEAQ come from the germline V gene (reference sequence). The CDR3 is 19 residues long. V was clipped by 5 bases and J by 1 base; unmatched bases: 12. CDR3 region: CASSATSGGLGFAKNIQYF. CDR3 bases: TGTGCCAGCAGCGCGACTAGCGGGGGATTGGGGTTTGCCAAAAACATTCAGTACTTC.

The chain is built from TRBV12-5 and TRBJ1-1; perhaps TRBD1 as D (5 bases). V lost 9 bases, J lost 3 bases, and 14 bases lay in between. Germline CDR1 and CDR2: LGHNT and FRNRAP. The CDR3 has 13 amino acids. The chain's CDR3 is CASGTAADTEAFF. The CDR3 nucleotides read TGTGCTAGCGGGACGGCGGCGGACACTGAAGCTTTCTTT.

The rearrangement links TRBV14 to TRBJ1-3; D is perhaps TRBD1 (6 bases). This CDR3 has 16 amino acids. Germline assignment: CDR1 SGHDN and CDR2 FVKESK. Deletions cut 1 base from V and 0 bases from J, with 10 bases between. The CDR3 spells CASSQVWTASGNTIYF. The CDR3 DNA follows: TGTGCCAGCAGCCAAGTTTGGACAGCCTCTGGAAACACCATATATTTT.

This chain links TRBV9 with TRBJ2-7, with D perhaps given as TRBD1 or TRBD2 (6 bases each). CDR3 length: 14 residues. In germline, CDR1 is SGDLS, CDR2 YYNGEE. V was trimmed by 3 bases and J by 0 bases, leaving 10 bases between them. The CDR3 region has the DNA TGTGCCAGCAGCGCCGGGGGCTCCTCCTACGAGCAGTACTTC. Encoded protein: CASSAGGSSYEQYF.

The gene calls are TRBV9 and TRBJ1-2; 8 nucleotides match TRBD1. The germline V gene has CDR1 SGDLS and CDR2 YYNGEE. V lost 5 bases and J lost 8; bases outside the gene matches: 5. This CDR3 is built from 12 residues. CDR3 bases: TGTGCCAGCAGAGGGACAGGCGAGGGCTACACCTTC. Its protein is CASRGTGEGYTF.